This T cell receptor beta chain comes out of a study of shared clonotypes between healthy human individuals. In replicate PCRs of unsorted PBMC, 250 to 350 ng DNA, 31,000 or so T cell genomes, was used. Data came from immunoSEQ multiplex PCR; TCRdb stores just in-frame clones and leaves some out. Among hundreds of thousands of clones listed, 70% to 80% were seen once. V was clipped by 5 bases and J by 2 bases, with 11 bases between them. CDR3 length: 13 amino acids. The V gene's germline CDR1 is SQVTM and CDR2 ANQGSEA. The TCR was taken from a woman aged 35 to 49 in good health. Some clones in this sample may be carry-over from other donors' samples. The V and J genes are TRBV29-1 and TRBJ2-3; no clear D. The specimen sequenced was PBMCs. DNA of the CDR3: TGCAGCGTTCGTGGCAGCTACACAGATACGCAGTATTTT. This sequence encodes CSVRGSYTDTQYF.